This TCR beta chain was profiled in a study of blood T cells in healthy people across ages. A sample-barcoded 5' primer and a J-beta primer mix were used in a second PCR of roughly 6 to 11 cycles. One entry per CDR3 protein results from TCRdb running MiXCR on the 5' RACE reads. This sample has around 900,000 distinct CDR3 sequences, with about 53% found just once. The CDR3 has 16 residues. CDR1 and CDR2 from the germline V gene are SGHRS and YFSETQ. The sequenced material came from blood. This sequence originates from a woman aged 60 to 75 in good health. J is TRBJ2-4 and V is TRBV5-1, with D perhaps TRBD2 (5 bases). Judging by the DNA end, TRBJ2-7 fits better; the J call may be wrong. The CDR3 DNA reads TGCGCCAGCAGCTTGGCCCTGGACTCGGAGACTTACGAGCAGTACTTC. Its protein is CASSLALDSETYEQYF.